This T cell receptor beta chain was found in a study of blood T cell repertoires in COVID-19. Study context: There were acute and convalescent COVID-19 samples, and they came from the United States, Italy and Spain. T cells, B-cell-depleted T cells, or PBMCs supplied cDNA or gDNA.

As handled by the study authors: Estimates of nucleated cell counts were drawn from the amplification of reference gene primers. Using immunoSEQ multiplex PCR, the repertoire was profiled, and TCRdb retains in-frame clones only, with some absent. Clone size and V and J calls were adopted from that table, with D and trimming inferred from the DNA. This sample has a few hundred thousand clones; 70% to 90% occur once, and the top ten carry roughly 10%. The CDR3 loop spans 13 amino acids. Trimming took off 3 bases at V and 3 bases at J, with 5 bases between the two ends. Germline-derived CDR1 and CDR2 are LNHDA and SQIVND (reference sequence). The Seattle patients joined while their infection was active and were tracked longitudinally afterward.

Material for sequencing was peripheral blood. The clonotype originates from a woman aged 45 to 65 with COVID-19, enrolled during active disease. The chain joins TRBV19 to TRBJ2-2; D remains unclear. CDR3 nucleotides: TGTGCCAGTAGTATTCCGTACACCGGGGAGCTGTTTTTT. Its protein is CASSIPYTGELFF.